This T cell receptor (beta chain) was obtained from a study of control samples from healthy donors and cancer patients. After removal of 4 bases from V and 7 bases from J, the junction contained 7 bases not matched to a gene. In germline, CDR1 is SGHDT, CDR2 YYEEEE. This CDR3 has 14 amino acids. Repertoires were generated with immunoSEQ multiplex PCR, while TCRdb's copy carries only in-frame clones and drops some. The data hold about 65,000 clones, with 90% observed a single time. This clone has a handful of counts. This TCR was recovered from a woman aged 45-65 years with colorectal cancer. The chain employs TRBV5-6 and TRBJ2-7, with 11 bases matching TRBD1. What was sequenced was PBMCs. The CDR3 sequence: CASSPWDRGREQYF. For the CDR3, the DNA is TGTGCCAGCAGCCCTTGGGACAGGGGGAGAGAGCAGTACTTC.